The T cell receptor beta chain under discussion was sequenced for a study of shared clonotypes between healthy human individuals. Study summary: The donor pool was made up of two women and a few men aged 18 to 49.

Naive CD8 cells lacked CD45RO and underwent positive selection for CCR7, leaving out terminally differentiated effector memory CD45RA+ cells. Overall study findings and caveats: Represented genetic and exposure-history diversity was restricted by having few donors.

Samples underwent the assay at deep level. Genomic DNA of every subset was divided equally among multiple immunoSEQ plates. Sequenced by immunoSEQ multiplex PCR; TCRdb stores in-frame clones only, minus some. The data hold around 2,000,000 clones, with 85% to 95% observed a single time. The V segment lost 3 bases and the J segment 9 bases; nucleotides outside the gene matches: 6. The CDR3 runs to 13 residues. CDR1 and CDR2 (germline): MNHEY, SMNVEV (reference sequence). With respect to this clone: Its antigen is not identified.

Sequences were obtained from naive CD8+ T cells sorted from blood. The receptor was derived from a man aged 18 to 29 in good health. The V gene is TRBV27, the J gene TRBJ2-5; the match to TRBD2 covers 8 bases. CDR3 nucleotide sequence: TGTGCCAGCAGTTTTGGGACTAGATCGGCCCAGTACTTC. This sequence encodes CASSFGTRSAQYF.